This entry describes one T cell receptor (beta chain). Its target is not known. This sample is part of a study of T-cell memory formation after mild COVID-19. About the research overall: TCR clusters were largely donor specific.

Germline V gene data show CDR1 as ENHRY and CDR2 as SYGVKD. The CDR3 consists of 14 residues. V shed 0 bases and J 3 bases; nucleotides not matched to a gene: 0. TCR alpha and TCR beta cDNA libraries carrying sample barcodes and UMIs were produced by 5'RACE using constant-segment primers. In TCRdb, the 5' RACE reads were re-called with MiXCR into one record per CDR3 protein. The sample consists of 100,000 or so distinct CDR3 sequences, around 10% of them appearing once. Study-wide points: A balance of CD4 and CD8 characterized clones contracting day 15 to 85, whereas later expanders leaned CD4+. In pre-infection memory, a portion of responding clones appeared, which suggested that cross-reactive memory joined.

This clonotype originated in a man younger than 30 who had mild COVID-19 (a few samples of this study predate the infection). Cell type and time point are not known. Sequenced sample: PBMCs or a T cell subset sorted from them (not recorded which). This chain links TRBV10-3 with TRBJ2-7; 9 positions agree with TRBD1. The DNA of the CDR3 is TGTGCCATCAGTGAGTCGGGACAGGGCTACGAGCAGTACGTC. It translates to CAISESGQGYEQYV.